Following are 26 T cell receptor beta chains from one sample sequenced in a study of shared clonotypes between healthy human individuals. Libraries were prepared by immunoSEQ multiplex PCR; TCRdb keeps only in-frame clonotypes and omits some of them. This sample has about a million clones, with about 80% found just once. The specimen was memory CD4+ T cells from PBMCs. Specified subset: CD45RA-negative fraction. These receptors came from a young man in good health. Some clones in this sample may be carry-over from other donors' samples.

The V and J genes are TRBV28 and TRBJ2-3; weak D call: TRBD2 (6 bases). CDR3 length: 16 amino acids. V was pared by 4 bases and J by 0 bases, with 14 bases between. Germline assignment: CDR1 MDHEN and CDR2 SYDVKM. The CDR3 loop reads CASSWGSLASTDTQYF. The CDR3 coding sequence is TGTGCCAGCAGTTGGGGCTCACTAGCAAGCACAGATACGCAGTATTTT.

This clone was seen more than once but under ten times. The chain links TRBV6-5 to TRBJ1-1; D uncertain. Trimming took off 7 bases at V and 4 bases at J, with 7 bases between the two ends. CDR1 and CDR2 (germline): MNHEY, SVGAGI. CDR3 length: 11 residues. DNA for the CDR3: TGTGCCAGCACCGGCGGCACTGAAGCTTTCTTT. This sequence encodes CASTGGTEAFF.

The genes are TRBV27 and TRBJ2-1; D is perhaps TRBD2 (6 bases). With 5 bases removed from V and 1 base from J, the gap between germline ends came to 12 bases. This CDR3 is built from 15 residues. Germline lookup yields CDR1 MNHEY and CDR2 SMNVEV (reference sequence). CDR3 loop: CASSGGLMSYNEQFF. The CDR3 DNA reads TGTGCCAGCAGTGGGGGACTCATGTCCTACAATGAGCAGTTCTTC.

The gene calls are TRBV7-2 and TRBJ1-1, with D hard to call. The CDR3 length is 13 residues. V was trimmed by 4 bases and J by 0 bases, leaving 6 bases between them. CDR1 is SGHTA and CDR2 is FQGNSA in the germline V gene. The CDR3 spells CASSSELNTEAFF. The DNA for the CDR3 is TGTGCCAGCAGCTCTGAGTTGAACACTGAAGCTTTCTTT.

The chain is built from TRBV28 and TRBJ2-4, with a tentative D call TRBD1 (6 bases). This CDR3 is built from 14 residues. Germline V gives CDR1 MDHEN, CDR2 SYDVKM. V was shortened by 6 bases and J by 8 bases, with 17 bases between the two germline ends. CDR3 protein: CASRPTGLMDIQYF. Written as DNA, the CDR3 is TGTGCCAGCAGACCTACAGGGTTAATGGACATTCAGTACTTC.

This clone came up once. The rearrangement uses TRBV10-2 and TRBJ1-5; D might be TRBD1 (6 bases). The CDR3 is 15 amino acids. Germline lookup yields CDR1 WSHSY and CDR2 SAAADI. V shed 6 bases and J shed 6 bases, with 18 bases lying between them. In nucleotides, the CDR3 is TGCGCCAGCAGAGCCCCCGGGACACCGTTTCAGCCCCAGCATTTT. It specifies CASRAPGTPFQPQHF.

A note on this clone: A much bigger clone sits one base away, suggesting this may be a read error. The CDR3 end shows no conserved phenylalanine or tryptophan, and so a read error is likely. The CDR3 nucleotides read TGTGCCAGCCAGACGCGGGTAGAGGAAGAGCAGTACTTA. It is translated as CASQTRVEEEQYL. The gene calls are TRBV28 and TRBJ2-7; D perhaps matches TRBD2 (5 bases). The V and J ends lost 8 bases and 7 bases respectively, with 18 bases between them. The CDR3 spans 13 residues. Per the germline V gene, CDR1 is MDHEN and CDR2 is SYDVKM.

The V gene is TRBV28, the J gene TRBJ2-5; TRBD2 matches 13 bases. Trimming removed 6 bases from V and 5 bases from J; junction bases left unmatched: 9. The CDR3 has 16 residues. Germline V CDR1 and CDR2: MDHEN, SYDVKM. The CDR3 sequence: CASRLLAGGPRETQYF. The CDR3 DNA sequence: TGTGCCAGCAGGTTACTAGCGGGAGGGCCCCGGGAGACCCAGTACTTC.

A word on this clone: Within the sample, other DNA sequences also encode this same CDR3. The chain joins TRBV7-2 to TRBJ2-1; tentatively, D is TRBD1 or TRBD2 (5 bases each). Trimming cost V 5 bases and J 3 bases, with 8 bases left between them. The germline V gene has CDR1 SGHTA and CDR2 FQGNSA. The CDR3 has 13 amino acids. The CDR3 spells CASSRGRYNEQFF. The CDR3 bases are TGTGCCAGCAGCCGGGGACGCTACAATGAGCAGTTCTTC.

The rearrangement uses TRBV19 and TRBJ2-2; tentative D call: TRBD1 (6 bases). CDR1 LNHDA and CDR2 SQIVND come from the germline V gene (reference sequence). CDR3 length: 14 residues. The V end was cut by 0 bases, the J end by 5 bases, with 7 bases between. In DNA form, the CDR3 reads TGTGCCAGTAGTATAGAAACAGGGACCGGGGAGCTGTTTTTT. Translated, it gives CASSIETGTGELFF.

The rearrangement uses TRBV7-8 and TRBJ1-1; possible D gene TRBD1, 5 bases. V dropped 1 base and J dropped 5 bases, with 14 bases sitting between them. The CDR3 has 15 residues. Per the germline V gene, CDR1 is SGHVS and CDR2 is FQNEAQ. This CDR3 is CASSLELAGWTEAFF. The CDR3 region has the DNA TGTGCCAGCAGCTTAGAGTTGGCAGGGTGGACTGAAGCTTTCTTT.

The J gene is TRBJ2-4, the V gene TRBV29-1; D might be TRBD2 (5 bases). The CDR3 has 16 amino acids. The germline CDR1 and CDR2 sequences are SQVTM and ANQGSEA. Trimming took off 3 bases at V and 0 bases at J, with 15 bases between the two ends. CDR3 nucleotides: TGCAGCGTTGAGGCCCCAGGAGGCAGAGCCAAAAACATTCAGTACTTC. Translated: CSVEAPGGRAKNIQYF.

The gene calls are TRBV7-9 and TRBJ2-7; 8 positions match TRBD2. Germline V gene lookup returns CDR1 SEHNR and CDR2 FQNEAQ (reference sequence). The CDR3 runs to 15 residues. With 2 bases clipped from V and 2 bases from J, the junction kept 5 bases outside the gene matches. The CDR3: CASSLISGGTYEQYF. As DNA, the CDR3 is TGTGCCAGCAGCTTAATTTCGGGAGGGACCTACGAGCAGTACTTC.

This chain uses TRBV28 with TRBJ2-7, with TRBD1 matching over 11 bases. The ends lost 6 bases at V and 6 bases at J; junction bases unmatched: 10. Germline V gives CDR1 MDHEN, CDR2 SYDVKM. The CDR3 is made up of 15 amino acids. CDR3 in DNA: TGTGCCAGCAGCTCCACAGGACAGGGGGCAAGCGAGCAGTACTTC. It translates to CASSSTGQGASEQYF.

This clone was seen just once. V gene TRBV7-9 combines with J gene TRBJ1-4, with 8 bases identical to TRBD1. Germline V gives CDR1 SEHNR, CDR2 FQNEAQ (reference sequence). The CDR3 loop spans 13 amino acids. The V and J ends lost 7 bases and 2 bases, in that order; junction bases with no gene match: 0. Here the CDR3 DNA reads TGTGCCAGCAACAGGGGGACTAATGAAAAACTGTTTTTT. This sequence encodes CASNRGTNEKLFF.

Details on this clone: The same CDR3 also results from other DNA sequences found in this sample. The chain combines TRBV5-6 with TRBJ2-6; D is possibly TRBD2 (5 bases). Germline-derived CDR1 and CDR2 are SGHDT and YYEEEE. Trimming pared 1 base from V and 0 bases from J, leaving 17 bases between. The CDR3 is made up of 19 amino acids. CDR3 coding DNA: TGTGCCAGCAGCTTGCCTCGCGGAGGAGATTTCTCTGGGGCCAACGTCCTGACTTTC. It specifies CASSLPRGGDFSGANVLTF.

V and J are TRBV4-2 and TRBJ2-1; D might be TRBD2 (6 bases). The germline V and J ends were trimmed by 2 bases and 9 bases, with 17 bases remaining between them. This CDR3 has 15 amino acids. The germline CDR1 and CDR2 sequences are LGHNA and YNFKEQ. The CDR3 protein is CASSQRGRERGEQFF. For the CDR3, the DNA is TGTGCCAGCAGCCAACGGGGACGGGAGAGGGGTGAGCAGTTCTTC.

This clone has more than one count but fewer than ten. The sample holds other DNA sequences that translate to the same CDR3. The chain employs TRBV5-1 and TRBJ1-5, with no clear D. Germline values: CDR1 SGHRS, CDR2 YFSETQ. The CDR3 covers 13 residues. V was clipped by 0 bases and J by 4 bases, with 5 bases between them. The CDR3 DNA reads TGCGCCAGCAGCTTGGTGGGGAATCAGCCCCAGCATTTT. Translation gives CASSLVGNQPQHF.

The V gene is TRBV2, the J gene TRBJ1-3; 10 bases are shared with TRBD1. The ends lost 4 bases at V and 4 bases at J; junction bases unmatched: 4. The CDR3 is 15 amino acids. The germline CDR1 and CDR2 sequences are SNHLY and FYNNEI. CDR3 sequence: CASSATDRGGNTIYF. CDR3 sequence (DNA): TGTGCCAGCAGTGCTACGGACAGGGGGGGAAACACCATATATTTT.

The chain couples TRBV19 to TRBJ1-2; the D is unclear. Germline CDR1 LNHDA, CDR2 SQIVND (reference sequence). Trimming removed 5 bases from V and 2 bases from J, with 12 bases in between. The CDR3 contains 14 residues. CDR3 protein: CASSVSHGNYGYTF. The DNA of the CDR3 is TGTGCCAGTAGTGTCTCGCATGGGAACTATGGCTACACCTTC.

As regards this clone: The same CDR3 arises from other DNA sequences in this sample as well. V usage is TRBV19 and J usage is TRBJ2-7, with D perhaps TRBD1 (5 bases). V shed 6 bases and J shed 1 base, with 10 bases lying between them. The germline gives CDR1 LNHDA, CDR2 SQIVND (reference sequence). There are 13 residues in the CDR3. The CDR3 DNA is TGTGCCAGTAGCCAGGGTCCTTCCTACGAGCAGTACTTC. It specifies CASSQGPSYEQYF.

In its sample, this clone was seen many times. Relative to the germline gene, one junction end is altered; a read error may explain this. This chain links TRBV6-5 with TRBJ1-2, with unresolved D. Germline V gene lookup returns CDR1 MNHEY and CDR2 SVGAGI. CDR3 length: 10 residues. CDR3 sequence (DNA): TGTGCCAGCAGCTACCGATCCCAAAGCTTC. Amino acid sequence: CASSYRSQSF.

On this clone itself: A read error is possible here, since a much larger clone lies one base away. The chain joins TRBV6-6 to TRBJ1-1; D call uncertain. This CDR3 region has 13 residues. V shed 7 bases and J shed 4 bases, with 13 bases lying between them. Germline CDR1 is MNHNY and CDR2 is SVGAGI (reference sequence). CDR3 bases: TGTGCCAGCAACCCTGCAGGAAGCACTGAAGCTTTCTTT. It encodes CASNPAGSTEAFF.

Concerning this clone: One junction end does not reproduce the germline sequence, and a read error may be involved. The V gene is TRBV7-3, the J gene TRBJ2-7, with 8 nucleotides matching TRBD1. The CDR3 has 17 residues. Germline CDR1 SGHTA, CDR2 FQGTGA. The CDR3, as DNA: TGTGCCAGCACCTTAACACATACTGGACAGGGTACCTACGAGCAGTACTTC. It is translated as CASTLTHTGQGTYEQYF.

Concerning this clone: Within the sample, other DNA sequences also encode this same CDR3. The chain combines TRBV7-2 with TRBJ2-7; D remains ambiguous. This CDR3 has 12 residues. Germline CDR1 SGHTA, CDR2 FQGNSA. Trimming took 1 base from V and 2 from J, leaving 3 bases between them. Here the CDR3 DNA reads TGTGCCAGCAGCTTAGGTGCCTACGAGCAGTACTTC. Translation: CASSLGAYEQYF.

The genes are TRBV27 and TRBJ2-7; 8 positions match TRBD1. This CDR3 spans 14 amino acids. Per the germline V gene, CDR1 is MNHEY and CDR2 is SMNVEV (reference sequence). J gave up 7 bases and V 4 bases, and 9 bases lay outside the gene matches. The CDR3, as DNA: TGTGCCAGCAGTTCCCGGACAGGGCTTAAGGAGCAGTACTTC. Protein sequence: CASSSRTGLKEQYF.